This T cell receptor beta chain was observed in a study of shared clonotypes between healthy human individuals. In the naive CD8 group, cells lacked CD45RO and were positively selected for CCR7, so terminally differentiated effector memory CD45RA+ cells were left out. The run depth of the assay was deep. The method was immunoSEQ multiplex PCR; TCRdb's version includes in-frame clones alone and lacks a portion of them. The sample carries about 2.2 million clones, approximately 94% recorded once. The sequence derives from a man aged 18-30 years in good health. Some clones in this sample may be carry-over from other donors' samples. The material sequenced was naive CD8+ T cells from PBMCs.

CDR3 nucleotide sequence: TGTGCCAGCAGTTTATTCGGGGCGGGGGGACCCCAGCATTTT. Protein sequence: CASSLFGAGGPQHF. V usage is TRBV28 and J usage is TRBJ1-5, with D perhaps TRBD1 (5 bases). CDR3 length equals 14 residues. Per the germline V gene, CDR1 is MDHEN and CDR2 is SYDVKM. Trimming pared 1 base from V and 10 bases from J, leaving 14 bases between.